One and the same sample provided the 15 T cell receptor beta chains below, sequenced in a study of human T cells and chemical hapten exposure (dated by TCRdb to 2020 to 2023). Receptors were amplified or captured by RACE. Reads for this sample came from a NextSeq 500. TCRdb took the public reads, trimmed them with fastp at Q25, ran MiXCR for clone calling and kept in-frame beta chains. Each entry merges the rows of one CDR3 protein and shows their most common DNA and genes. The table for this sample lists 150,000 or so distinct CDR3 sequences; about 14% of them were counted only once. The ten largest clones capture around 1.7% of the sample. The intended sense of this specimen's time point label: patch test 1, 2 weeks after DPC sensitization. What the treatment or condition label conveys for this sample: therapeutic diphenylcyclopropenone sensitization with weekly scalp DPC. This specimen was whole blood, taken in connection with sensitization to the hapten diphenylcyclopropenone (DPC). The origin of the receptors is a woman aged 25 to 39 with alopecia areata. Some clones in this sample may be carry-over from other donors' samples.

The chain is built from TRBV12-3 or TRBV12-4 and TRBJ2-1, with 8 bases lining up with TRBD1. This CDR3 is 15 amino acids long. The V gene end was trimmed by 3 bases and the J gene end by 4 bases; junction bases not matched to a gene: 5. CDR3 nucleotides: TGTGCCAGCAGTTTTAGGCAGGGGGCATACAATGAGCAGTTCTTC. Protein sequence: CASSFRQGAYNEQFF.

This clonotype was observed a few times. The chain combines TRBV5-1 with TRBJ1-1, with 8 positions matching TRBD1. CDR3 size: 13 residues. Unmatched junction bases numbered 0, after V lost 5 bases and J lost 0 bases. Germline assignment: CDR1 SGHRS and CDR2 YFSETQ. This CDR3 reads CASRDRVNTEAFF. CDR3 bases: TGCGCCAGCAGGGACAGGGTGAACACTGAAGCTTTCTTT.

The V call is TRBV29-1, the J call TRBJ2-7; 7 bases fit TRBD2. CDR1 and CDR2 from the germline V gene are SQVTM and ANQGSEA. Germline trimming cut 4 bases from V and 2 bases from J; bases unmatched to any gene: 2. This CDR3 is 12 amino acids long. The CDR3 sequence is CSVASGAYEQYF. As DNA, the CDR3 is TGCAGCGTTGCTAGCGGAGCCTACGAGCAGTACTTC.

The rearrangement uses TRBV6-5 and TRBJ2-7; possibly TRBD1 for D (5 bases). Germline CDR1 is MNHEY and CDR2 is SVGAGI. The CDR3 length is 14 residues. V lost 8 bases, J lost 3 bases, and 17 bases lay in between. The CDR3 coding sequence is TGTGCCAGCCGAAGGGGCAAGGGCTTCTACGAGCAGTACTTC. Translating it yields CASRRGKGFYEQYF.

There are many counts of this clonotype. CDR3 coding DNA: TGCGCCAGCAGCCAGCGGACTAGCGGGATATACAATGAGCAGTTCTTC. Protein product: CASSQRTSGIYNEQFF. The chain carries TRBV4-1 and TRBJ2-1, with 12 positions matching TRBD2. With 3 bases clipped from V and 4 bases from J, the junction kept 4 bases outside the gene matches. This CDR3 is 16 amino acids long. Germline assignment: CDR1 MGHRA and CDR2 YSYEKL.

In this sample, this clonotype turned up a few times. The DNA for the CDR3 is TGTGCCAGTAGTATTTGGGACGGCAATGAGCAGTTCTTC. It translates to CASSIWDGNEQFF. This chain connects TRBV19 to TRBJ2-1, with D possibly being TRBD1 or TRBD2 (5 bases each). V lost 3 bases and J 6 bases, leaving 9 bases between the germline ends. The CDR3 length is 13 residues. Germline values: CDR1 LNHDA, CDR2 SQIVND (reference sequence).

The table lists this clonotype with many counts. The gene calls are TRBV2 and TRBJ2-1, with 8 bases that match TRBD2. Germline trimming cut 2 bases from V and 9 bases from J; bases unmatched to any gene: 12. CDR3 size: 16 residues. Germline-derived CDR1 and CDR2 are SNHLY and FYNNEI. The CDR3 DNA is TGTGCCAGCAGTGAACGGGGGGGCCTGAATAACGGTGAGCAGTTCTTC. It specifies CASSERGGLNNGEQFF.

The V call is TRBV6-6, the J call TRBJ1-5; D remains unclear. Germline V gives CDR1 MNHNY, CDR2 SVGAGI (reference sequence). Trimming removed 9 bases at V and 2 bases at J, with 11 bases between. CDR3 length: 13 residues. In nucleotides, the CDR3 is TGTGCCAGTAAGGACGGGGGCAATCAGCCCCAGCATTTT. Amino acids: CASKDGGNQPQHF.

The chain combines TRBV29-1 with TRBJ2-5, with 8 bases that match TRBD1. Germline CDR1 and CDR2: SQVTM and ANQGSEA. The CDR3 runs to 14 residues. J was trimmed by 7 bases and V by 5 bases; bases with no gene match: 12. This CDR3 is CSVHPGQALGTQYF. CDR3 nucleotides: TGCAGCGTTCATCCGGGACAGGCCTTGGGGACCCAGTACTTC.

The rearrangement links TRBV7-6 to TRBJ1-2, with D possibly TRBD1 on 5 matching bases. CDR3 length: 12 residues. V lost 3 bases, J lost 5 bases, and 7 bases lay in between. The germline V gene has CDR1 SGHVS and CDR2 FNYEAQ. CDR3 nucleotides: TGTGCCAGCAGCTTCGGGGGGTATGGCTACACCTTC. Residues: CASSFGGYGYTF.

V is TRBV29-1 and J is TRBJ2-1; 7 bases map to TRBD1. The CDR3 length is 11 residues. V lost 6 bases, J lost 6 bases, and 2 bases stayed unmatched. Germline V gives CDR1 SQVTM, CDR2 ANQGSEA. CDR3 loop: CSVRQGNEQFF. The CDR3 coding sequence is TGCAGCGTCCGACAGGGCAATGAGCAGTTCTTC.

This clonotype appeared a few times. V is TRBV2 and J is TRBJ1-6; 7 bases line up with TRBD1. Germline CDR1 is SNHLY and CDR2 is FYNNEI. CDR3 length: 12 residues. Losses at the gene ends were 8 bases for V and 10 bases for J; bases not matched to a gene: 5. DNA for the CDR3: TGTGCCAGCGACAGGGTCGGATCACCCCTCCACTTT. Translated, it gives CASDRVGSPLHF.

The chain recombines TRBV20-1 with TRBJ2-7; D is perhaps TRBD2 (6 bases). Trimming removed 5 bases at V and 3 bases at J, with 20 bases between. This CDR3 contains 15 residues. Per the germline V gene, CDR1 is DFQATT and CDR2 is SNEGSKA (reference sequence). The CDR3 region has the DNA TGCAGTGCTCTCCGGGGAGCGGGCTCCCTCTACGAGCAGTACTTC. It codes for CSALRGAGSLYEQYF.

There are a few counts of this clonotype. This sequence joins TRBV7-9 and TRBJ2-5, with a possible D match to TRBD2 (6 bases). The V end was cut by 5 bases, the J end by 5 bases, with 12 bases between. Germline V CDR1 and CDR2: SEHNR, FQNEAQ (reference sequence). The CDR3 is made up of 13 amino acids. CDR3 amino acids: CASSPPRGETQYF. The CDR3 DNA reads TGTGCCAGCAGCCCCCCCCGGGGGGAGACCCAGTACTTC.

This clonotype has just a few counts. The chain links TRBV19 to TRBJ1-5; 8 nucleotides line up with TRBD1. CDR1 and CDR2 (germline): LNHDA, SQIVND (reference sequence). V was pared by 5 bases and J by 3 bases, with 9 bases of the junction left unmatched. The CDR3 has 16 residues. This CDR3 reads CASSPPKDRDNQPQHF. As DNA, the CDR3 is TGTGCCAGTAGTCCCCCTAAGGACAGGGACAATCAGCCCCAGCATTTT.